This TCR beta chain was sequenced for a study of blood T cells in healthy people across ages. Study findings and constraints: It was found that TCR beta diversity correlated strongly with the percentage of naive T cells.

The CDR3 runs 16 residues. After removal of 5 bases from V and 1 base from J, the junction contained 9 bases not matched to a gene. CDR1 and CDR2 from the germline V gene are MDHEN and SYDVKM. It was roughly 10 milliliters of peripheral blood that were drawn from each donor. Isolation of PBMCs gave at least 6 million cells per sample. With regard to this clonotype: The antigen is undetermined.

Alongside a J-beta primer mix, a sample-barcoded 5' primer served in a second PCR lasting roughly 6 to 11 cycles. TCRdb fed the 5' RACE reads into MiXCR, producing one record per CDR3 protein. Here the sample spans some 920,000 distinct CDR3 sequences, roughly 51% being singletons. Sequenced sample: blood. This chain uses TRBV28 with TRBJ2-3, with TRBD1 matching 7 bases. The sequence was collected from a woman aged 60 to 75 in good health. CDR3 sequence reads: CASSPPTGEGTDTQYF. The CDR3 DNA reads TGTGCCAGCAGTCCCCCCACAGGGGAAGGCACAGATACGCAGTATTTT.